This T cell receptor (beta chain) is drawn from a study of high-grade serous ovarian cancer treatment subgroups. Generated by immunoSEQ multiplex PCR, the TCRdb table keeps only in-frame clones and is missing some. This table holds approximately 9,600 clones, less than 80% found once. Tumor tissue was taken before any definitive surgery or chemotherapy was given. The CDR3 has 16 amino acids. J was trimmed by 3 bases and V by 3 bases; bases with no gene match: 9. Germline CDR1 is LGHNA and CDR2 is YNFKEQ. The sequenced sample consisted of tumor tissue. The V call is TRBV4-2, the J call TRBJ2-7, with 9 bases fitting TRBD1. The TCR sequence derives from a human donor with high-grade serous ovarian cancer. Written as DNA, the CDR3 is TGTGCCAGCAGCCAGGGGCCGGGACAGGGATACTACGAGCAGTACTTC. Its protein is CASSQGPGQGYYEQYF.